This entry lists 6 T cell receptor beta chains sequenced from one sample in a study of cytomegalovirus exposure and HLA in healthy donors. The table came from immunoSEQ multiplex PCR; TCRdb's copy has only in-frame clones and leaves some out. This sample has roughly 60,000 clones, with under 95% found just once. Sample: PBMCs. Receptors were obtained from a woman in her late teens or twenties in good health and CMV-seronegative.

The V and J genes are TRBV7-9 and TRBJ2-3; TRBD2 agrees at 11 bases. The germline V gene has CDR1 SEHNR and CDR2 FQNEAQ (reference sequence). This CDR3 comprises 18 residues. Germline trimming cut 8 bases from V and 3 bases from J; bases unmatched to any gene: 16. CDR3 sequence: CASLGVAGGPIDTDTQYF. CDR3 nucleotides: TGTGCCAGCCTCGGAGTAGCGGGAGGGCCAATAGATACAGATACGCAGTATTTT.

The chain joins TRBV13 to TRBJ1-2; TRBD1 matches at 9 bases. The V and J ends lost 4 bases and 8 bases, in that order; junction bases with no gene match: 8. The V gene's germline CDR1 is PRHDT and CDR2 FYEKMQ (reference sequence). CDR3 length: 14 amino acids. The CDR3 loop is CASSSTYRGLGYTF. In nucleotides, the CDR3 is TGTGCCAGCAGCTCGACCTACAGGGGGCTGGGCTACACCTTC.

CDR3 loop: CASSSRGGAFF. The CDR3 nucleotides read TGTGCCAGCAGTTCCCGGGGAGGGGCTTTCTTT. This sequence joins TRBV6-6 and TRBJ1-1; D ambiguous. Germline CDR1 and CDR2: MNHNY and SVGAGI (reference sequence). The CDR3 sequence is 11 residues long. Trimming removed 4 bases from V and 11 bases from J, with 11 bases in between.

The chain employs TRBV7-9 and TRBJ2-7; a weak D match, TRBD1 (6 bases). CDR1 is SEHNR, CDR2 FQNEAQ, per germline (reference sequence). The CDR3 has 15 residues. Between the trimmed V and J ends, which lost 5 bases and 5 bases, there was a span of 19 bases. The CDR3 sequence: CASSRDLTGRNEQYF. CDR3 in DNA: TGTGCCAGCAGCCGGGATCTCACAGGGCGCAACGAGCAGTACTTC.

The V call is TRBV7-9, the J call TRBJ1-1, with D possibly matching TRBD1 (6 bases). Trimming stripped 5 bases from V and 8 bases from J, with 21 bases between. The V gene's germline CDR1 is SEHNR and CDR2 FQNEAQ (reference sequence). CDR3 length equals 15 residues. CDR3 sequence: CASSPTLGGRVEAFF. CDR3 DNA sequence: TGTGCCAGCAGCCCAACCTTGGGGGGGCGGGTCGAAGCTTTCTTT.

The chain combines TRBV18 with TRBJ2-7, with D uncertain. Per germline, CDR1 KGHSH and CDR2 LQKENI. The CDR3 contains 13 residues. Trimming removed 0 bases from V and 1 base from J, with 4 bases in between. This chain's CDR3 is CASSPPESYEQYF. DNA for the CDR3: TGTGCCAGCTCACCACCGGAGTCCTACGAGCAGTACTTC.